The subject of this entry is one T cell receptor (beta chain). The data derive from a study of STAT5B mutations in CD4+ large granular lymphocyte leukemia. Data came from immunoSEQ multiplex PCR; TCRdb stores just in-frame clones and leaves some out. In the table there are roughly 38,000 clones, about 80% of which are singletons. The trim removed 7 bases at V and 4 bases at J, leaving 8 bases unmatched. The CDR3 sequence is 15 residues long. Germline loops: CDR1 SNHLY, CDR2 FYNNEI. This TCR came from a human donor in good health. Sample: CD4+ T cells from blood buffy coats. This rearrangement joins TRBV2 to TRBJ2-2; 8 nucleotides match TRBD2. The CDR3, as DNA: TGTGCCAGCACCCCTCTAAGCGGGGGCACCGGGGAGCTGTTTTTT. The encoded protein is CASTPLSGGTGELFF.